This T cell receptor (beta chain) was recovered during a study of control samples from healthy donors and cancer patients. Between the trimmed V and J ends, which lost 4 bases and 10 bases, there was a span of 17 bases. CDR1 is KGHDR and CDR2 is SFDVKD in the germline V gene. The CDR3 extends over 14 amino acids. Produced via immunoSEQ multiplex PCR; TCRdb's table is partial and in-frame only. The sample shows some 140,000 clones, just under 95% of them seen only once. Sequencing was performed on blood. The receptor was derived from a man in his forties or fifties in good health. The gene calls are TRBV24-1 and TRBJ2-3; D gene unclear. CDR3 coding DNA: TGTGCCACCAGTGACCCCGGGTTAGGGAAAGCGCAGTATTTT. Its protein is CATSDPGLGKAQYF.